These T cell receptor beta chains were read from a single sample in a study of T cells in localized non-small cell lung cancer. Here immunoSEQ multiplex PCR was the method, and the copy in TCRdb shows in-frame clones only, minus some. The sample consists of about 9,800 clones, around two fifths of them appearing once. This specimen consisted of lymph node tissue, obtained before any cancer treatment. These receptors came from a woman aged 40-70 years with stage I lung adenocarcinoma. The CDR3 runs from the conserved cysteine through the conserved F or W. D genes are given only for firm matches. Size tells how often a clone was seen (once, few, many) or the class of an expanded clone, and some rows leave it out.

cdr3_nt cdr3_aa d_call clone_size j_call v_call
TGCGCCAGCAGCTTTGGGGGGTCCTCTGGGGCCAACGTCCTGACTTTC CASSFGGSSGANVLTF . . TRBJ2-6 TRBV5-1
TGTGCCAGCAGCGTAGCTCCCAGGGGGGTTCTAGATACGCAGTATTTT CASSVAPRGVLDTQYF . few TRBJ2-3 TRBV9
TGTGCCACTAAATCCGAAATCGGAGAGACCCAGTACTTC CATKSEIGETQYF . few TRBJ2-5 TRBV2
TGTGCCTGGAGTGTAGGTAATGAACAGCCCCAGCATTTT CAWSVGNEQPQHF . . TRBJ1-5 TRBV30
TGTGCCAGCAGTGAAGCGCGGCGATCAGGCTACACCTTC CASSEARRSGYTF . . TRBJ1-2 TRBV9
TGTGCCAGCAGTGAAGCGGAGGTGGGTAACTATGGCTACACCTTC CASSEAEVGNYGYTF . few TRBJ1-2 TRBV6-1
TGTGCCATCAGTGCGGACTTTATAGAGACCCAGTACTTC CAISADFIETQYF . . TRBJ2-5 TRBV6-8
TGTGCCAGCAGTCCAACAGGCCGGGGAACTTTCTTT CASSPTGRGTFF . few TRBJ1-1 TRBV9
TGTGCCAGCAGGCCACGGGCCCGAAAGCGTTTTGGCTACACCTTC CASRPRARKRFGYTF . few TRBJ1-2 TRBV9
TGTGCCAGTAGTATTATGGGGAACACTGAAGCTTTCTTT CASSIMGNTEAFF . . TRBJ1-1 TRBV19
TGCGCCAGCAGCCAAGATCAGGGAAATTCACCCCTCCACTTT CASSQDQGNSPLHF . medium-sized TRBJ1-6 TRBV1
TGTGCCAGCAGCCGAGGGTACGGGGGATCCGGCTATGGCTACACCTTC CASSRGYGGSGYGYTF . . TRBJ1-2 TRBV16
TGTGCCAGCAGTTACAGCCCTCGACAGGACACAGATACGCAGTATTTT CASSYSPRQDTDTQYF . . TRBJ2-3 TRBV6-8
TGTGCCAGCAGCGAAGGGGGCAGGGGTTTACAGTTCTTC CASSEGGRGLQFF TRBD1 . TRBJ2-1 TRBV6-8
TGTGCCAGTAGATCAGGCGGGGGCACTCCTGACGAGCAGTACTTC CASRSGGGTPDEQYF . . TRBJ2-7 TRBV19
TGCGCCAGCAGTTGCTCAGGGGGATGTTCACCCCTCCACTTT CASSCSGGCSPLHF TRBD1 once TRBJ1-6 TRBV23-1
TGTGCTAGTGGTTTGGACAGACTACTAGCGGGCTACACCTTC CASGLDRLLAGYTF . once TRBJ1-2 TRBV12-5
TGTGCCAGTAGCACGCCGGGACAGGGGGGGTTTCCCCACGAGCAGTACTTC CASSTPGQGGFPHEQYF TRBD1 . TRBJ2-7 TRBV19
TGTGCCAGCAGCGTAGGGGTTCCCTCTGGAAACACCATATATTTT CASSVGVPSGNTIYF . once TRBJ1-3 TRBV9
TGTGCCAGTAGTATTGAGACAGGGGGCGCGAGCAATCAGCCCCAGCATTTT CASSIETGGASNQPQHF TRBD1 few TRBJ1-5 TRBV19
TGTGCCAGCAGTTCCCGACAGAACACCGGGGAGCTGTTTTTT CASSSRQNTGELFF . . TRBJ2-2 TRBV28
TGCAGCGTTGCACAGGGAGGGGTACAAGAGACCCAGTACTTC CSVAQGGVQETQYF . . TRBJ2-5 TRBV29-1